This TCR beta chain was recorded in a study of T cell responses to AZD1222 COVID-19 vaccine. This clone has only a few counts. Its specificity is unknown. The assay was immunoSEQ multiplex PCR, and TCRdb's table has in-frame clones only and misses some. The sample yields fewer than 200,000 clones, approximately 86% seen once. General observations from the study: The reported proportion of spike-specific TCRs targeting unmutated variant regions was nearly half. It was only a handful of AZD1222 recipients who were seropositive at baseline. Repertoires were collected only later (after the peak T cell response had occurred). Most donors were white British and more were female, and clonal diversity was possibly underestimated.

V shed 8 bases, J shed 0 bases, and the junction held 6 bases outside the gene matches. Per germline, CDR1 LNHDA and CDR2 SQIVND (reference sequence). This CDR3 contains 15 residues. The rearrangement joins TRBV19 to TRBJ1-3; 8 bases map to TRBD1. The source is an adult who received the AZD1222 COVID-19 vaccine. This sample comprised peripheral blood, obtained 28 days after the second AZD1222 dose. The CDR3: CASQDDRGSGNTIYF. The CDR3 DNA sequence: TGTGCCAGTCAAGACGACAGGGGCTCTGGAAACACCATATATTTT.